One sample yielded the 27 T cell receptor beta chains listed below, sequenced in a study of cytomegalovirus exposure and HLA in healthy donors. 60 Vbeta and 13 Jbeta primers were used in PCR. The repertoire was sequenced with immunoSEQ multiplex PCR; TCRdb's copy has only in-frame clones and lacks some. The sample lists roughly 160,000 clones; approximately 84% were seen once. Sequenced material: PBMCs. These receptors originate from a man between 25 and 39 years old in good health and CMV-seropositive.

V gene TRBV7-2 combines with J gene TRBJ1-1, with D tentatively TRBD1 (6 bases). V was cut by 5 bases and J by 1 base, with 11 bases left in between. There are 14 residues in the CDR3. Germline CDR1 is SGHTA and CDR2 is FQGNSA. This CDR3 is CASSARGSNTEAFF. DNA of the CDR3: TGTGCCAGCAGCGCTAGGGGGTCGAACACTGAAGCTTTCTTT.

CDR3 in DNA: TGCGCCAGCAGCCAAGGCAGGGGTGAGCAGTTCTTC. Its protein is CASSQGRGEQFF. The chain has TRBV4-3 and TRBJ2-1; a weak D match, TRBD1 (6 bases). The CDR3 has 12 amino acids. The ends were cut back, 1 base at V and 9 bases at J, with 7 bases in the middle. Per germline, CDR1 LGHNA and CDR2 YSLEER.

CDR3 in DNA: TGTGCCAGCAGTGCAGGACAGAACTATGGCTACACCTTC. Protein: CASSAGQNYGYTF. The chain carries TRBV6-4 and TRBJ1-2; maybe TRBD1 (6 bases). V was clipped by 4 bases and J by 2 bases, with 8 bases between them. The CDR3 spans 13 residues. Germline V gene data show CDR1 as MRHNA and CDR2 as SNTAGT.

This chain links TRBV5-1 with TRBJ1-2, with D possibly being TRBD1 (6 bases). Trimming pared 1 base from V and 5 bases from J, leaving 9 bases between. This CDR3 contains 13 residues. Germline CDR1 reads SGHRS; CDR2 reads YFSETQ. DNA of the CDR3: TGCGCCAGCAGCTTGCGGCAGGGGTATGGCTACACCTTC. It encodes CASSLRQGYGYTF.

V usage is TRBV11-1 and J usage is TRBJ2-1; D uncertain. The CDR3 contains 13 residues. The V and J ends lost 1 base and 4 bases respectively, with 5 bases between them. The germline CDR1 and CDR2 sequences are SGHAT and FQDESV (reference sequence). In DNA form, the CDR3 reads TGTGCCAGCAGCTTAGAGCGTTACAATGAGCAGTTCTTC. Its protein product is CASSLERYNEQFF.

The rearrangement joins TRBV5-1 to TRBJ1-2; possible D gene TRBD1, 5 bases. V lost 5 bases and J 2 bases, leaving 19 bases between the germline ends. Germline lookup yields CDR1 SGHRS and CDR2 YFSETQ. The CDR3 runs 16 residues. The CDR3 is CASRPPGQGGNYGYTF. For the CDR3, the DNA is TGCGCCAGCAGGCCCCCCGGGCAGGGCGGAAACTATGGCTACACCTTC.

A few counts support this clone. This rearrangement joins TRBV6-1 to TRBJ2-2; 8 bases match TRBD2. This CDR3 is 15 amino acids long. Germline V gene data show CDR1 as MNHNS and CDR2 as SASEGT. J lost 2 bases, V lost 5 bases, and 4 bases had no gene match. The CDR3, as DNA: TGTGCCAGCAGTCCCAGCGGGAGTAACACCGGGGAGCTGTTTTTT. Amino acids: CASSPSGSNTGELFF.

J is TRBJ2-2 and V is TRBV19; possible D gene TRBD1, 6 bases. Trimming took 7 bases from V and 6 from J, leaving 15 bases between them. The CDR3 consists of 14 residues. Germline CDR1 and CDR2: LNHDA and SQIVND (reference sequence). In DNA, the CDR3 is TGTGCCAGTACCCTGGGACAATTGCCCGGGGAGCTGTTTTTT. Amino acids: CASTLGQLPGELFF. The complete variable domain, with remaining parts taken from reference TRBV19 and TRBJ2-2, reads DGGITQSPKYLFRKEGQNVTLSCEQNLNHDAMYWYRQDPGQGLRLIYYSQIVNDFQKGDIAEGYSVSREKKESFPLTVTSAQKNPTAFYLCASTLGQLPGELFFGEGSRLTVL.

In DNA form, the CDR3 reads TGCGCCAGCAGCTTTGGACAGGGGGACCTATACGAGCAGTACTTC. Its translation is CASSFGQGDLYEQYF. The chain couples TRBV5-1 to TRBJ2-7; 10 bases line up with TRBD1. CDR1 and CDR2 from the germline V gene are SGHRS and YFSETQ. The CDR3 consists of 15 residues. J was trimmed by 4 bases and V by 2 bases; bases with no gene match: 6.

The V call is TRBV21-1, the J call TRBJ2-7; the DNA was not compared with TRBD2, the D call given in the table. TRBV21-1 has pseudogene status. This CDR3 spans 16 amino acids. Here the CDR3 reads CASDGTSGRLCHEQYV. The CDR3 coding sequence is TGTGCCAGCGATGGGACTAGCGGGAGACTCTGCCACGAGCAGTACGTC.

CDR3 region: CARSFPGQATDPYGYTF. The CDR3 DNA is TGTGCCAGAAGTTTCCCGGGACAAGCAACAGATCCCTATGGCTACACCTTC. V is TRBV7-5 and J is TRBJ1-2; the table's D call TRBD1 went unverified against the DNA. TRBV7-5 is classified as a pseudogene. This CDR3 contains 17 residues.

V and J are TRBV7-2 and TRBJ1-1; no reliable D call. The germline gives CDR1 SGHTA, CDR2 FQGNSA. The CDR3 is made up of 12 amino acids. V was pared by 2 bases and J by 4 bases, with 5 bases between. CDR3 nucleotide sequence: TGTGCCAGCAGCTTAAGCTTCACTGAAGCTTTCTTT. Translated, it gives CASSLSFTEAFF.

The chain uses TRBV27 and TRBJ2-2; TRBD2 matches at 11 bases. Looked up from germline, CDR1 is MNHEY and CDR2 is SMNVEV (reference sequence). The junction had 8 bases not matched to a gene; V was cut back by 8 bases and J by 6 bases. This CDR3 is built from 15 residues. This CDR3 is CASAIAGGPAGELFF. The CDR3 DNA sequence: TGTGCCAGCGCTATAGCGGGAGGGCCTGCCGGGGAGCTGTTTTTT.

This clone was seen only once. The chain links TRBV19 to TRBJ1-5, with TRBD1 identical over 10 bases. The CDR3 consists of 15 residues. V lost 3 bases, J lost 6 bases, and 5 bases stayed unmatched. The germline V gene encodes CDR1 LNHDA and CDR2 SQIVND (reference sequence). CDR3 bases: TGTGCCAGTAGTATCGGGGACAGGGGCGCTCAGCCCCAGCATTTT. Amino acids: CASSIGDRGAQPQHF.

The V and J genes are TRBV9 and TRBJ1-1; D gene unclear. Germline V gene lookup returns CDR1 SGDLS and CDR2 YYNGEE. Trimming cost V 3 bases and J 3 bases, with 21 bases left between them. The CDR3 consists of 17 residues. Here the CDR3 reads CASSGSSISARDTEAFF. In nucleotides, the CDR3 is TGTGCCAGCAGCGGATCCAGTATCAGCGCGCGGGACACTGAAGCTTTCTTT.

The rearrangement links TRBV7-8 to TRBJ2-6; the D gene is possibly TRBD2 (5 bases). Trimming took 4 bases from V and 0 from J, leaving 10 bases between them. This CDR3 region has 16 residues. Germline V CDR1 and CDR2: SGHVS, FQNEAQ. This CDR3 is CASSSPGSSGANVLTF. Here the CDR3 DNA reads TGTGCCAGCAGCTCCCCGGGGAGCTCTGGGGCCAACGTCCTGACTTTC.

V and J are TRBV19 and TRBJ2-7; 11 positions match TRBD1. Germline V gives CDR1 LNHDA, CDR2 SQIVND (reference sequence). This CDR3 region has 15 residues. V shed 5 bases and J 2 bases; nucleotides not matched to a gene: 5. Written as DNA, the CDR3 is TGTGCCAGTAGTCCCAGGGACAGGGGGACCTACGAGCAGTACGTC. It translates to CASSPRDRGTYEQYV.

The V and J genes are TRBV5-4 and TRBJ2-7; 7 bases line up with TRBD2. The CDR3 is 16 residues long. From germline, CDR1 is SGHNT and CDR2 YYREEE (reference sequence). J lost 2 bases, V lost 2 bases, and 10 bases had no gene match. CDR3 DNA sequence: TGTGCCAGCAGCTTTCATGTGAGCGGGGCAGCCTACGAGCAGTACTTC. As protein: CASSFHVSGAAYEQYF.

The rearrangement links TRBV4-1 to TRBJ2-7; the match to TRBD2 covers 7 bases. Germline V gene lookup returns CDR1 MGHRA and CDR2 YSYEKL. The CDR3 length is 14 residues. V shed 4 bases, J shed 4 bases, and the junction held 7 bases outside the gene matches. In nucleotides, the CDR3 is TGCGCCAGCAGCCCCGTGGGGGGGGAATACGAGCAGTACTTC. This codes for CASSPVGGEYEQYF.

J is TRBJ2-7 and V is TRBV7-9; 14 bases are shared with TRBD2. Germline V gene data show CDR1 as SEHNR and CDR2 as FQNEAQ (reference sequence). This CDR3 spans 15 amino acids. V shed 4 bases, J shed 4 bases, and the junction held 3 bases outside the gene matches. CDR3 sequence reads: CASSSGTSGRYEQYF. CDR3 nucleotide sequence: TGTGCCAGCAGCTCTGGGACTAGCGGGAGATACGAGCAGTACTTC.

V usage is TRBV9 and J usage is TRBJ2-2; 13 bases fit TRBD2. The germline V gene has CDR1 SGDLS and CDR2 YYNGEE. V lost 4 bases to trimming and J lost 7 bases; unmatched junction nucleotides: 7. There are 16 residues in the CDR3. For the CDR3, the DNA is TGTGCCAGCAGCCCCCCGGGACTAGCGGGAAACGGGGAGCTGTTTTTT. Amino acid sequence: CASSPPGLAGNGELFF. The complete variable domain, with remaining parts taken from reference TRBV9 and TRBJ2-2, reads DSGVTQTPKHLITATGQRVTLRCSPRSGDLSVYWYQQSLDQGLQFLIQYYNGEERAKGNILERFSAQQFPDLHSELNLSSLELGDSALYFCASSPPGLAGNGELFFGEGSRLTVL.

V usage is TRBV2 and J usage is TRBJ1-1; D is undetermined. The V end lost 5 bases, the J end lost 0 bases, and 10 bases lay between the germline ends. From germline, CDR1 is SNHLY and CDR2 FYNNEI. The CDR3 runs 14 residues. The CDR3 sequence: CASSPSGMNTEAFF. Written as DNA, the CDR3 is TGTGCCAGCAGTCCCAGCGGTATGAACACTGAAGCTTTCTTT.

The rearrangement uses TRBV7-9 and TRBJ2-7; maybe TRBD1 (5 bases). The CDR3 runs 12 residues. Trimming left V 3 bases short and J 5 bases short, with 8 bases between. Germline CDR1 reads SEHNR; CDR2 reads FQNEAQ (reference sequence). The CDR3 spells CASSLQGDEQYV. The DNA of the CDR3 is TGTGCCAGCAGCTTGCAGGGCGACGAGCAGTACGTC.

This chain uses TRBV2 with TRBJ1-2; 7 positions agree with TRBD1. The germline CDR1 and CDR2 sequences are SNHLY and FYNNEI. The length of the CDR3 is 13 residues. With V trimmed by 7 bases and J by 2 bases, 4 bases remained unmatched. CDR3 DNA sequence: TGTGCCAGCACCAAGACAGGGAACTATGGCTACACCTTC. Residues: CASTKTGNYGYTF.

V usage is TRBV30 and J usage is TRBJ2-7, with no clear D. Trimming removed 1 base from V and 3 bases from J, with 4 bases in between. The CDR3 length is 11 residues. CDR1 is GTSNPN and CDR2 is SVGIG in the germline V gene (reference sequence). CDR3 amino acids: CAWSASYEQYF. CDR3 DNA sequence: TGTGCCTGGAGTGCGAGCTACGAGCAGTACTTC.

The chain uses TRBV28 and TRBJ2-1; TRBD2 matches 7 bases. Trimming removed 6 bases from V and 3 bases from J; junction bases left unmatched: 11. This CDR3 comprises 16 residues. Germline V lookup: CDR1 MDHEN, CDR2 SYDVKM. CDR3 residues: CASSSAGTTFYNEQFF. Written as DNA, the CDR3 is TGTGCCAGCAGCTCCGCCGGGACTACTTTCTACAATGAGCAGTTCTTC.

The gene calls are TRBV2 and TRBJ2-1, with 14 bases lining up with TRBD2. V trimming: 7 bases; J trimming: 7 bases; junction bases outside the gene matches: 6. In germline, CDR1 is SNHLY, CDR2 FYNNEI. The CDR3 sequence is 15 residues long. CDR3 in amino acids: CASKATSGRVNEQFF. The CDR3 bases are TGTGCCAGCAAGGCGACTAGCGGGAGGGTTAATGAGCAGTTCTTC.